The rows below give T cell receptor beta chains drawn from one sample of a study of blood T cells in healthy people across ages. TCRdb reprocessed the 5' RACE reads via MiXCR and lists one record per CDR3 protein. The repertoire holds approximately 800,000 distinct CDR3 sequences, with roughly 25% as singletons. In addition, the sample was reused for a study of T cells of mothers and their children.

Specimen: blood. These receptors all come from a boy between 10 and 17 years old in good health. The CDR3 runs from the conserved cysteine through the conserved F or W. D genes are given only for firm matches. Clone size is given for some rows only: seen once, a few or many times, or a class if the clone is expanded.

TRBJ2-6 | - | few | TRBV20-1 | CSASRLGFTGGANVLTF | TGCAGTGCTAGTAGATTAGGTTTCACAGGTGGGGCCAACGTCCTGACTTTC
TRBJ1-4 | TRBD1 | many | TRBV28 | CASSLPDRKNEKLFF | TGTGCCAGCAGTTTGCCGGACAGGAAAAATGAAAAACTGTTTTTT
TRBJ1-2 | TRBD1 | - | TRBV6-1 | CASRVTTGYGYTF | TGTGCCAGCAGGGTAACGACAGGGTATGGCTACACCTTC
TRBJ1-5 | - | - | TRBV18 | CASSRGRANQPQHF | TGTGCCAGCTCACGGGGCAGAGCAAATCAGCCCCAGCATTTT
TRBJ1-2 | - | few | TRBV14 | CASSQAIWGRRNGYTF | TGTGCCAGCAGCCAAGCCATCTGGGGAAGAAGGAATGGCTACACCTTC
TRBJ2-5 | TRBD2 | - | TRBV20-1 | CSASGGFVVSETQYF | TGCAGTGCTAGCGGGGGGTTCGTAGTATCAGAGACCCAGTACTTC
TRBJ1-1 | TRBD1 | few | TRBV7-6 | CASSLGKGAFSNTEAFF | TGTGCCAGCAGCTTAGGTAAGGGGGCCTTCTCGAACACTGAAGCTTTCTTT
TRBJ2-5 | TRBD2 | - | TRBV20-1 | CSARDWGASGAQETQYF | TGCAGTGCTAGAGATTGGGGGGCTAGCGGGGCGCAAGAGACCCAGTACTTC
TRBJ2-3 | - | - | TRBV20-1 | CSAPLAFSLTDTQYF | TGCAGTGCTCCGCTAGCGTTCTCCCTCACAGATACGCAGTATTTT
TRBJ2-2 | - | many | TRBV5-1 | CASSFGGAGELFF | TGTGCCAGCAGCTTTGGAGGGGCCGGGGAGCTGTTTTTT
TRBJ2-1 | - | - | TRBV4-1 | CASSPQFAGAEQFF | TGCGCCAGCAGCCCACAATTTGCCGGGGCCGAGCAGTTCTTC
TRBJ2-7 | - | - | TRBV7-9 | CASSSQRELGREQYF | TGTGCCAGCAGCTCCCAGAGGGAGTTGGGGCGCGAGCAGTACTTC
TRBJ1-2 | TRBD1 | - | TRBV30 | CAWARGTSNYGYTF | TGTGCCTGGGCCAGGGGGACCTCTAACTATGGCTACACCTTC
TRBJ1-1 | - | - | TRBV27 | CASSFRDPLSGAFF | TGTGCCAGCAGTTTCCGGGACCCACTTTCGGGAGCTTTCTTT
TRBJ2-3 | - | - | TRBV19 | CASRDGKRDTQYF | TGTGCCAGTAGAGATGGGAAAAGGGATACGCAGTATTTT
TRBJ2-2 | TRBD2 | - | TRBV28 | CASSRSGSRTGELFF | TGTGCCAGCAGCCGTAGCGGGAGTCGGACCGGGGAGCTGTTTTTT
TRBJ2-7 | TRBD2 | few | TRBV12-3/TRBV12-4 | CASRFSGGFYEQYF | TGTGCCAGCAGATTTAGCGGGGGGTTCTACGAGCAGTACTTC
TRBJ2-5 | - | few | TRBV29-1 | CSVDTETQYF | TGCAGCGTTGATACGGAGACCCAGTACTTC
TRBJ1-2 | - | once | TRBV2 | CASSEWGYGYTF | TGTGCCAGCAGTGAGTGGGGGTATGGCTACACCTTC
TRBJ1-1 | - | - | TRBV7-2 | CASSLPREKAEAFF | TGTGCCAGCAGCTTACCCAGGGAGAAGGCTGAAGCTTTCTTT
TRBJ1-4 | TRBD1 | few | TRBV6-6 | CASSYEGASEKLFF | TGTGCCAGCAGTTACGAGGGGGCAAGCGAAAAACTGTTTTTT
TRBJ2-1 | TRBD1 | - | TRBV9 | CASSLGPGQGTNNEQFF | TGTGCCAGCAGCCTAGGTCCGGGACAGGGCACCAACAATGAGCAGTTCTTC
TRBJ1-4 | - | - | TRBV6-6 | CASIPGSDEKLFF | TGTGCCAGCATCCCGGGCAGCGATGAAAAACTGTTTTTT
TRBJ1-2 | - | - | TRBV5-1 | CASTLTDSYGYTF | TGCGCCAGCACCCTGACGGACTCTTATGGCTACACCTTC
TRBJ2-1 | - | - | TRBV5-6 | CASTRGVNEQFF | TGTGCCAGCACAAGAGGGGTCAATGAGCAGTTCTTC
TRBJ2-7 | TRBD2 | few | TRBV20-1 | CSARDLTSGPPYEQYF | TGCAGTGCTAGAGATCTAACTAGCGGACCACCCTACGAGCAGTACTTC
TRBJ1-4 | - | few | TRBV20-1 | CSARPWNEKLFF | TGCAGTGCTCGGCCGTGGAATGAAAAACTGTTTTTT
TRBJ2-3 | - | few | TRBV20-1 | CSATRAGRTDTQYF | TGCAGTGCCACGAGGGCGGGGCGCACAGATACGCAGTATTTT
TRBJ2-5 | TRBD2 | - | TRBV5-1 | CASSEGLAGGKRGDF | TGCGCCAGCAGCGAAGGACTAGCGGGGGGCAAGAGAGGGGACTTC
TRBJ1-2 | - | - | TRBV5-1 | CASSPRSGDYGYTF | TGCGCCAGCAGCCCCAGGAGCGGCGACTATGGCTACACCTTC
TRBJ1-1 | - | - | TRBV14 | CASSQTAGFLAEAFF | TGTGCCAGCAGCCAAACTGCTGGTTTTTTGGCTGAAGCTTTCTTT
TRBJ2-5 | TRBD2 | - | TRBV27 | CASSLSPGGETQYF | TGTGCCAGCAGTTTATCGCCGGGGGGAGAGACCCAGTACTTC
TRBJ2-7 | TRBD2 | few | TRBV12-3/TRBV12-4 | CASSPLADPYEQYF | TGTGCCAGCAGTCCTCTAGCGGACCCCTACGAGCAGTACTTC
TRBJ2-7 | TRBD1 | - | TRBV19 | CASSQGQGWEQYF | TGTGCCAGTAGTCAAGGACAGGGCTGGGAGCAGTACTTC
TRBJ2-5 | TRBD2 | few | TRBV6-6 | CASSGGLAGIQETQYF | TGTGCCAGCAGCGGGGGACTAGCGGGAATCCAAGAGACCCAGTACTTC
TRBJ2-7 | - | few | TRBV5-1 | CASRYETYEQYF | TGCGCCAGCAGGTATGAAACCTACGAGCAGTACTTC
TRBJ1-4 | - | - | TRBV7-9 | CASSLARRGEKLFF | TGTGCCAGCAGCTTAGCCAGGCGGGGGGAAAAACTGTTTTTT
TRBJ1-1 | TRBD1 | few | TRBV29-1 | CSVLWTGGNTEAFF | TGCAGCGTTCTCTGGACAGGTGGGAACACTGAAGCTTTCTTT
TRBJ1-1 | - | - | TRBV2 | CAEEAAEAFF | TGTGCCGAAGAGGCGGCTGAAGCTTTCTTT
TRBJ2-1 | - | - | TRBV25-1 | CASSGGTLGDEQFF | TGTGCCAGCAGTGGTGGGACTCTCGGCGATGAGCAGTTCTTC
TRBJ2-6 | TRBD1 | - | TRBV10-3 | CAISDPTGDGASGANVLTF | TGTGCCATCAGTGACCCTACAGGGGACGGAGCCTCTGGGGCCAACGTCCTGACTTTC
TRBJ1-1 | TRBD1 | many | TRBV9 | CASSPGGLENTEAFF | TGTGCCAGCAGCCCAGGGGGATTGGAGAACACTGAAGCTTTCTTT
TRBJ1-4 | TRBD1 | - | TRBV2 | CASRDRVGEKLFF | TGTGCCAGCCGGGACAGGGTTGGTGAAAAACTGTTTTTT
TRBJ1-2 | - | - | TRBV6-6 | CASSYGTGRDGYTF | TGTGCCAGCAGTTACGGCACTGGGCGGGACGGCTACACCTTC
TRBJ2-3 | - | few | TRBV12-3/TRBV12-4 | CASSPSDSTDTQYF | TGTGCCAGCAGTCCGTCAGATAGCACAGATACGCAGTATTTT
TRBJ2-1 | TRBD2 | few | TRBV6-4 | CASSEGAGGYNEQFF | TGTGCCAGCAGTGAAGGAGCGGGGGGTTACAATGAGCAGTTCTTC
TRBJ2-5 | - | few | TRBV18 | CASSPNRGHQETQYF | TGTGCCAGCTCACCAAACCGCGGACACCAAGAGACCCAGTACTTC
TRBJ1-5 | - | - | TRBV6-2/TRBV6-3 | CASSYRYQPQHF | TGTGCCAGCAGTTACCGCTATCAGCCCCAGCATTTT
TRBJ2-5 | TRBD2 | - | TRBV6-5 | CASRRTGLGGAQYF | TGTGCCAGCAGACGGACGGGACTGGGGGGGGCCCAGTACTTC
TRBJ1-4 | - | few | TRBV28 | CASRAGRDEKLFF | TGTGCCAGCAGAGCAGGTCGGGATGAAAAACTGTTTTTT
TRBJ2-3 | - | - | TRBV7-2 | CASSTFLGNTDTQYF | TGTGCCAGCAGTACCTTCCTCGGGAACACAGATACGCAGTATTTT
TRBJ2-5 | - | few | TRBV29-1 | CSVQGLQETQYF | TGCAGCGTCCAGGGGCTCCAAGAGACCCAGTACTTC
TRBJ1-1 | TRBD1 | - | TRBV12-3/TRBV12-4 | CASRSGTENTEAFF | TGTGCCAGCAGATCCGGGACAGAGAACACTGAAGCTTTCTTT
TRBJ1-5 | TRBD1 | - | TRBV12-3/TRBV12-4 | CASSLSGGSGQPQHF | TGTGCCAGCAGTTTGTCAGGGGGTTCTGGTCAGCCCCAGCATTTT
TRBJ1-5 | - | few | TRBV28 | CASSPLGHQPQHF | TGTGCCAGCAGTCCCCTCGGTCATCAGCCCCAGCATTTT